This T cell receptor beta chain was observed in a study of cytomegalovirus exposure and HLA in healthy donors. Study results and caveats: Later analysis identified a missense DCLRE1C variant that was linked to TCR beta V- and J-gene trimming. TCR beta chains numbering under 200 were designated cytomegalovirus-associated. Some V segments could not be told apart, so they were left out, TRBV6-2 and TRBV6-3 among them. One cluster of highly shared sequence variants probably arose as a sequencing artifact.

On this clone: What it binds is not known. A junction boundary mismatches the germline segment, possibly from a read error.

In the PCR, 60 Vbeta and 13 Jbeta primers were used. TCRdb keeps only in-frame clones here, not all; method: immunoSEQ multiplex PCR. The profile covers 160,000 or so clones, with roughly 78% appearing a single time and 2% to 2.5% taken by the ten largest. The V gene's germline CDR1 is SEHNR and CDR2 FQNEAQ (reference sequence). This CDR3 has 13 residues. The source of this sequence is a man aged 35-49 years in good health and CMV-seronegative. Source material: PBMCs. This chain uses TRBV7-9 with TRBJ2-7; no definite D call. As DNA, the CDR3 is TGTTCCAGCAGCCATCCCGAGTCCCACGAGCAGTACTTC. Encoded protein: CSSSHPESHEQYF.